Here is one TCR beta chain with its context. In the original analysis: From reference gene primer amplification, estimates of nucleated cell counts were derived. Some clones are missing from TCRdb's copy, which holds only in-frame ones; the method was immunoSEQ multiplex PCR. That table gives V, J and clone size, and the DNA gave D and trimming. The sample lists approximately 200,000 clones; roughly 86% were seen once. These data belong to a study of blood T cell repertoires in COVID-19. Background on the study: Sites across the United States, Italy and Spain contributed samples from acute and convalescent COVID-19. PBMCs, B-cell-depleted T cells, or T cells were the source of the cDNA or gDNA that made up the material.

Germline loops: CDR1 SGHTA, CDR2 FQGTGA. The V end lost 4 bases, the J end lost 0 bases, and 7 bases lay between the germline ends. This CDR3 region has 14 residues. The V and J genes are TRBV7-3 and TRBJ2-1, with D perhaps matching TRBD2 (6 bases). This TCR was recovered from a woman aged 55-69 years with acute or convalescent COVID-19. The specimen sequenced was peripheral blood. The CDR3 DNA reads as TGTGCCAGCAGCTCCGGGAGCTCCTACAATGAGCAGTTCTTC. The encoded protein is CASSSGSSYNEQFF. Full variable domain (outside the CDR3, taken from reference TRBV7-3 and TRBJ2-1): GAGVSQTPSNKVTEKGKYVELRCDPISGHTALYWYRQSLGQGPEFLIYFQGTGAADDSGLPNDRFFAVRPEGSVSTLKIQRTERGDSAVYLCASSSGSSYNEQFFGPGTRLTVL.